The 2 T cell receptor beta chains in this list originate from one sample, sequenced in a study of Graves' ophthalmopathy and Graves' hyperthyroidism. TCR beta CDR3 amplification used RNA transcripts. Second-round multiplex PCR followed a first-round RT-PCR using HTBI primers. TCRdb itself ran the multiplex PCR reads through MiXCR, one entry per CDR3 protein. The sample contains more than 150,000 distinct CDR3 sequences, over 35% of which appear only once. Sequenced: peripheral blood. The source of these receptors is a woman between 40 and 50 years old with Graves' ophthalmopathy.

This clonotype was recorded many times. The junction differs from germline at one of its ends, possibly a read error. DNA for the CDR3: TGTGCCAGCGGTTACTCATACGGTGAGCAGTACTTC. Its translation: CASGYSYGEQYF. This rearrangement joins TRBV6-2 or TRBV6-3 to TRBJ2-7, with D hard to call. The CDR3 is 12 residues long. Germline CDR1 MNHEY, CDR2 SVGEGT.

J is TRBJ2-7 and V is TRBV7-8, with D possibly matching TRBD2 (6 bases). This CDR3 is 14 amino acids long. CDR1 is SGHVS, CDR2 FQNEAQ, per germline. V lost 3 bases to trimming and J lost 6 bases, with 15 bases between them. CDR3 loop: CASSLGTFASEQYF. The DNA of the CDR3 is TGTGCCAGCAGCTTGGGGACTTTTGCTAGCGAGCAGTACTTC.